The 24 T cell receptor beta chains below come from one sample, sequenced in a study of cytomegalovirus exposure and HLA in healthy donors. PCR involved 60 Vbeta and 13 Jbeta primers. Sequenced by immunoSEQ multiplex PCR; TCRdb stores in-frame clones only, minus some. The table has 100,000 to 150,000 clones, about four fifths seen once. Material: PBMCs. The receptors derive from a woman aged 35 to 49 in good health and CMV-seronegative.

This sequence joins TRBV4-1 and TRBJ1-3; maybe TRBD1 (6 bases). The CDR3 is 16 amino acids. V lost 4 bases, J lost 2 bases, and 15 bases lay in between. The germline gives CDR1 MGHRA, CDR2 YSYEKL. The CDR3 nucleotides read TGCGCCAGCAGCCGGGAGGGGGGTGGCGCTGGAAACACCATATATTTT. Residues: CASSREGGGAGNTIYF.

The chain couples TRBV4-3 to TRBJ1-1; no reliable D call. There are 15 residues in the CDR3. V lost 0 bases and J lost 1, with 9 bases in between. Germline values: CDR1 LGHNA, CDR2 YSLEER. CDR3 DNA: TGCGCCAGCAGCCAAGATTCCAGAGGGAACACTGAAGCTTTCTTT. This sequence encodes CASSQDSRGNTEAFF.

This chain links TRBV4-1 with TRBJ2-5; TRBD2 agrees at 13 bases. The V gene end was trimmed by 0 bases and the J gene end by 0 bases; junction bases not matched to a gene: 4. The CDR3 loop spans 18 amino acids. The germline V gene encodes CDR1 MGHRA and CDR2 YSYEKL. CDR3 protein: CASSQEETSGGYQETQYF. The CDR3 DNA sequence: TGCGCCAGCAGCCAAGAAGAGACTAGCGGGGGGTACCAAGAGACCCAGTACTTC.

The CDR3, as DNA: TGCGCCAGCAGCCAAGATCCGCTTGTACGGAATCAGCCCCAGCATTTT. Amino acids: CASSQDPLVRNQPQHF. The chain couples TRBV4-1 to TRBJ1-5, with D hard to call. The V and J ends lost 0 bases and 4 bases respectively, with 13 bases between them. The CDR3 runs 16 residues. Germline loops: CDR1 MGHRA, CDR2 YSYEKL.

The CDR3 nucleotides are TGTGCCTCCTGGGGAGGTTATAGCACAGATACGCAGTATTTT. Translating it yields CASWGGYSTDTQYF. V gene TRBV10-3 combines with J gene TRBJ2-3; tentative D call: TRBD2 (6 bases). This CDR3 spans 14 amino acids. Trimming pared 11 bases from V and 0 bases from J, leaving 15 bases between. Germline V gene data show CDR1 as ENHRY and CDR2 as SYGVKD.

This clone was detected a few times. The chain uses TRBV6-1 and TRBJ2-6; D gene unclear. With 3 bases removed from V and 0 bases from J, the gap between germline ends came to 6 bases. Germline V gives CDR1 MNHNS, CDR2 SASEGT. This CDR3 has 15 residues. The CDR3 sequence: CASSDGSSGANVLTF. The CDR3 nucleotides are TGTGCCAGCAGTGACGGTAGCTCTGGGGCCAACGTCCTGACTTTC.

J is TRBJ1-4 and V is TRBV11-2; D gene unclear. This CDR3 has 14 residues. CDR1 is SGHAT and CDR2 is FQNNGV in the germline V gene. Trimming took off 0 bases at V and 8 bases at J, with 10 bases between the two ends. DNA of the CDR3: TGTGCCAGCAGCTTAGAAGGCGGGTGGGAAAAACTGTTTTTT. Amino acids: CASSLEGGWEKLFF.

This clone was seen just once. This chain joins TRBV18 and TRBJ1-4, with 7 bases that match TRBD1. CDR1 KGHSH and CDR2 LQKENI come from the germline V gene. The CDR3 is made up of 15 amino acids. With V trimmed by 3 bases and J by 5 bases, 6 bases remained unmatched. The CDR3 DNA sequence: TGTGCCAGCTCACCCTATGACAGGGAGAATGAAAAACTGTTTTTT. This sequence encodes CASSPYDRENEKLFF.

The chain recombines TRBV7-9 with TRBJ1-1; D possibly corresponds to TRBD1 (5 bases). Looked up from germline, CDR1 is SEHNR and CDR2 is FQNEAQ (reference sequence). The CDR3 length is 16 residues. V lost 5 bases and J lost 2, with 18 bases in between. CDR3 nucleotides: TGTGCCAGCAGCCCGCGACAGTCCGCCCTAAACACTGAAGCTTTCTTT. Translating it yields CASSPRQSALNTEAFF.

The V and J genes are TRBV4-3 and TRBJ1-2; 11 positions match TRBD1. CDR1 and CDR2 (germline): LGHNA, YSLEER. Trimming at V came to 3 bases and at J to 4 bases, leaving 7 bases not matched to a gene. This CDR3 is built from 16 residues. DNA for the CDR3: TGCGCCAGCAGCCAGGGCAGGACAGGGGGCGGCTATGGCTACACCTTC. Translating it yields CASSQGRTGGGYGYTF.

V is TRBV14 and J is TRBJ2-2; 10 bases align to TRBD1. V lost 4 bases, J lost 4 bases, and 6 bases stayed unmatched. The CDR3 spans 16 residues. CDR1 and CDR2 from the germline V gene are SGHDN and FVKESK. In DNA, the CDR3 is TGTGCCAGCAGCCCCAGGAGGGACAGGGGCACCGGGGAGCTGTTTTTT. This sequence encodes CASSPRRDRGTGELFF. The whole variable domain, filled in from reference TRBV14 and TRBJ2-2, reads EAGVTQFPSHSVIEKGQTVTLRCDPISGHDNLYWYRRVMGKEIKFLLHFVKESKQDESGMPNNRFLAERTGGTYSTLKVQPAELEDSGVYFCASSPRRDRGTGELFFGEGSRLTVL.

The genes are TRBV7-2 and TRBJ1-2; 9 nucleotides match TRBD1. V lost 5 bases and J lost 4; bases outside the gene matches: 20. The CDR3 loop spans 19 amino acids. The germline CDR1 and CDR2 sequences are SGHTA and FQGNSA. DNA of the CDR3: TGTGCCAGCAGCCCCAGGACCGGGACAGGGACCATAGTCGCCTATGGCTACACCTTC. It specifies CASSPRTGTGTIVAYGYTF. The variable domain in full, with the rest retrieved from reference TRBV7-2 and TRBJ1-2, is GAGVSQSPSNKVTEKGKDVELRCDPISGHTALYWYRQSLGQGLEFLIYFQGNSAPDKSGLPSDRFSAERTGGSVSTLTIQRTQQEDSAVYLCASSPRTGTGTIVAYGYTFGSGTRLTVV.

There are a few counts of this clone. V and J are TRBV6-1 and TRBJ2-5; TRBD2 might be the D (5 bases). The CDR3 covers 14 residues. V was pared by 7 bases and J by 0 bases, with 12 bases between. In germline, CDR1 is MNHNS, CDR2 SASEGT. The CDR3 here is CASTRRLNQETQYF. CDR3 nucleotides: TGTGCCAGCACACGGAGGCTAAACCAAGAGACCCAGTACTTC.

The gene calls are TRBV7-2 and TRBJ1-1; TRBD1 matches 7 bases. Per germline, CDR1 SGHTA and CDR2 FQGNSA. There are 11 residues in the CDR3. Trimming removed 7 bases from V and 11 bases from J; junction bases left unmatched: 7. Written as DNA, the CDR3 is TGTGCCAGCACCACAGACAGGGCGGCTTTCTTT. Translation: CASTTDRAAFF.

This clone was recorded only once. The chain employs TRBV7-2 and TRBJ2-3; TRBD2 matches 12 bases. Germline-derived CDR1 and CDR2 are SGHTA and FQGNSA. There are 16 residues in the CDR3. With 0 bases clipped from V and 4 bases from J, the junction kept 2 bases outside the gene matches. The CDR3 is CASSLALAGGSDTQYF. CDR3 nucleotides: TGTGCCAGCAGCTTAGCACTAGCGGGAGGATCAGATACGCAGTATTTT.

J is TRBJ1-6 and V is TRBV19, with a tentative D call TRBD1 (6 bases). Germline-derived CDR1 and CDR2 are LNHDA and SQIVND (reference sequence). V lost 6 bases and J lost 0, with 12 bases in between. The CDR3 loop spans 16 amino acids. CDR3 sequence reads: CASSLTGASYNSPLHF. DNA for the CDR3: TGTGCCAGTAGCCTGACAGGAGCCTCCTATAATTCACCCCTCCACTTT. The full variable domain, rest sourced from reference TRBV19 and TRBJ1-6, is DGGITQSPKYLFRKEGQNVTLSCEQNLNHDAMYWYRQDPGQGLRLIYYSQIVNDFQKGDIAEGYSVSREKKESFPLTVTSAQKNPTAFYLCASSLTGASYNSPLHFGNGTRLTVT.

V gene TRBV5-1 combines with J gene TRBJ1-4, with D uncertain. CDR3 length: 14 amino acids. Germline assignment: CDR1 SGHRS and CDR2 YFSETQ. Trimming took 3 bases from V and 5 from J, leaving 11 bases between them. CDR3 protein: CASSSGSLNEKLFF. For the CDR3, the DNA is TGCGCCAGCAGCTCCGGGAGCCTGAATGAAAAACTGTTTTTT.

The chain recombines TRBV5-8 with TRBJ1-2; D uncertain. V gave up 4 bases and J gave up 8 bases, with 15 bases separating them. This CDR3 contains 13 residues. The germline CDR1 and CDR2 sequences are SGHTS and YDEGEE. The CDR3 DNA reads as TGTGCCAGCAGCCGGTGGGAGGCGGAGGGCTACACCTTC. Translation gives CASSRWEAEGYTF. The whole variable domain, remainder taken from reference TRBV5-8 and TRBJ1-2, is EAGVTQSPTHLIKTRGQQATLRCSPISGHTSVYWYQQALGLGLQFLLWYDEGEERNRGNFPPRFSGRQFPNYSSELNVNALELEDSALYLCASSRWEAEGYTFGSGTRLTVV.

The chain recombines TRBV7-9 with TRBJ2-1; tentative D call: TRBD2 (5 bases). V dropped 5 bases and J dropped 4 bases, with 15 bases sitting between them. This CDR3 region has 15 residues. In germline, CDR1 is SEHNR, CDR2 FQNEAQ (reference sequence). CDR3 protein: CASSPSVARYNEQFF. CDR3 nucleotide sequence: TGTGCCAGCAGCCCGTCGGTAGCGCGGTACAATGAGCAGTTCTTC.

The CDR3 reads CAGGTGAGELFF. The CDR3 region has the DNA TGTGCCGGGGGGACGGGAGCCGGGGAGCTGTTTTTT. V gene TRBV2 combines with J gene TRBJ2-2; the D gene is possibly TRBD2 (6 bases). From germline, CDR1 is SNHLY and CDR2 FYNNEI. Trimming shortened V by 11 bases and J by 6 bases, and 13 bases separated the two germline ends. This CDR3 comprises 12 residues.

The J gene is TRBJ1-6, the V gene TRBV4-2, with 8 positions matching TRBD1. This CDR3 has 15 amino acids. V trimming: 1 base; J trimming: 13 bases; junction bases outside the gene matches: 9. Germline V gives CDR1 LGHNA, CDR2 YNFKEQ. CDR3: CASSQGDAGGFPLHF. The CDR3 bases are TGTGCCAGCAGCCAAGGCGATGCAGGGGGCTTCCCCCTCCACTTT.

The chain is built from TRBV6-5 and TRBJ2-5, with a weak D call TRBD2 (5 bases). TRBJ2-7 matches the DNA end more closely, so the J call is doubtful. The CDR3 runs to 12 residues. Germline loops: CDR1 MNHEY, CDR2 SVGAGI. The CDR3 DNA sequence: TGTGCCACCCGAGGGCTGGGGAACGAGCAGTACTTC. Translated: CATRGLGNEQYF.

The chain joins TRBV7-2 to TRBJ2-7, with D perhaps matching TRBD1 (5 bases). Deletions cut 2 bases from V and 3 bases from J, with 5 bases between. The CDR3 consists of 12 residues. The germline V gene has CDR1 SGHTA and CDR2 FQGNSA. CDR3 coding DNA: TGTGCCAGCAGCTTACAGGGCTACGAGCAGTACTTC. Its translation is CASSLQGYEQYF.

V and J are TRBV29-1 and TRBJ2-7; 9 bases fit TRBD2. CDR3 length: 15 amino acids. Germline-derived CDR1 and CDR2 are SQVTM and ANQGSEA. V lost 0 bases, J lost 3 bases, and 6 bases stayed unmatched. DNA of the CDR3: TGCAGCGTTGAAGATCATACTAGCGGGTTCTACGAGCAGTACTTC. Protein sequence: CSVEDHTSGFYEQYF.